This T cell receptor (beta chain) was found in a study of blood T cell repertoires in COVID-19. At the level of the study: Sites in the United States, Italy and Spain provided acute and convalescent COVID-19 samples. PBMCs, B-cell-depleted T cells, or T cells provided the cDNA or gDNA that made up the material.

Original handling: Using reference gene primer amplification, nucleated cell counts were estimated. Sequencing was performed with immunoSEQ multiplex PCR; in TCRdb, only in-frame clones are kept and a portion is missing. The V and J calls and the clone size are those of that table, but D and trimming were determined from the DNA. Among 70,000 to 95,000 clones, roughly 80% were seen once, and the ten largest hold roughly 13%. Material for sequencing was peripheral blood. This TCR derives from a human donor in a cohort sampled during active COVID-19.

The CDR3 nucleotides are TGTGCCAGCGGACAACGGACCGCCTACGAGCAGTACTTC. Residues: CASGQRTAYEQYF. The J gene is TRBJ2-7, the V gene TRBV7-2; possible D gene TRBD1, 5 bases. With 8 bases removed from V and 2 bases from J, the gap between germline ends came to 13 bases. CDR3 length equals 13 residues. CDR1 and CDR2 from the germline V gene are SGHTA and FQGNSA.